The 26 T cell receptor beta chains below were found in one sample sequenced in a study of T cell changes during pregnancy in multiple sclerosis. Repertoires were generated with immunoSEQ multiplex PCR, while TCRdb's copy carries only in-frame clones and drops some. This sample has 50,000 to 65,000 clones, with 93% found just once. The source was CD8+ T cells from peripheral blood mononuclear cells, collected in the second trimester of pregnancy. The receptor source for this set is a female donor with multiple sclerosis, enrolled in a pregnancy study.

The chain carries TRBV19 and TRBJ1-1, with D perhaps matching TRBD1 (5 bases). Trimming stripped 2 bases from V and 4 bases from J, with 17 bases between. Germline-derived CDR1 and CDR2 are LNHDA and SQIVND (reference sequence). The CDR3 contains 16 residues. The CDR3 sequence: CASSITGQGWITEAFF. The CDR3 region has the DNA TGTGCCAGTAGTATAACCGGGCAGGGCTGGATCACTGAAGCTTTCTTT.

The rearrangement joins TRBV5-4 to TRBJ2-2; 7 bases match TRBD2. J lost 6 bases, V lost 7 bases, and 3 bases had no gene match. The germline gives CDR1 SGHNT, CDR2 YYREEE (reference sequence). This CDR3 is 12 amino acids long. The CDR3 here is CASLTSSGELFF. In DNA, the CDR3 is TGTGCCAGCTTGACTAGCTCCGGGGAGCTGTTTTTT.

The V and J genes are TRBV19 and TRBJ2-3, with 10 bases that match TRBD2. Germline V gives CDR1 LNHDA, CDR2 SQIVND (reference sequence). The CDR3 sequence is 20 residues long. J lost 9 bases, V lost 2 bases, and 23 bases had no gene match. The CDR3, as DNA: TGTGCCAGTAGTATACCCCCGGGATTTGAGGCGGCTAGCGGGAGTTTGACGCAGTATTTT. Protein: CASSIPPGFEAASGSLTQYF.

This chain uses TRBV5-4 with TRBJ2-7, with TRBD1 matching 10 bases. Germline V CDR1 and CDR2: SGHNT, YYREEE (reference sequence). Unmatched junction bases numbered 7, after V lost 7 bases and J lost 6 bases. This CDR3 has 13 amino acids. Here the CDR3 reads CASSDRGHVEQYF. As DNA, the CDR3 is TGTGCCAGCTCCGACAGGGGGCACGTCGAGCAGTACTTC.

The chain recombines TRBV6-5 with TRBJ2-7, with 7 bases matching TRBD2. V shed 2 bases, J shed 6 bases, and the junction held 7 bases outside the gene matches. The length of the CDR3 is 14 residues. Germline CDR1 reads MNHEY; CDR2 reads SVGAGI. CDR3 nucleotides: TGTGCCAGCAGTTACGCGGGAGCTTCTTTCGAGCAGTACTTC. Translated: CASSYAGASFEQYF.

This chain joins TRBV29-1 and TRBJ2-7; 10 nucleotides align to TRBD1. The ends lost 7 bases at V and 6 bases at J; junction bases unmatched: 6. The length of the CDR3 is 12 residues. The germline V gene has CDR1 SQVTM and CDR2 ANQGSEA. CDR3 sequence reads: CSGRTGGGEQYF. The CDR3 DNA reads as TGCAGCGGTCGGACAGGGGGGGGCGAGCAGTACTTC.

The V gene is TRBV12-2, the J gene TRBJ1-5; the D call TRBD1 from the table was never checked on the DNA. TRBV12-2 is shown as a pseudogene. This CDR3 is 16 amino acids long. CDR3 amino acids: CASRLEQGCCSQPQHF. The CDR3 DNA follows: TGTGCAAGTCGCTTAGAACAGGGATGTTGTTCTCAGCCCCAGCATTTT.

This clone was observed a single time. The rearrangement joins TRBV9 to TRBJ2-7; TRBD2 agrees at 14 bases. This CDR3 is 15 amino acids long. Trimming removed 3 bases from V and 9 bases from J; junction bases left unmatched: 8. CDR1 and CDR2 from the germline V gene are SGDLS and YYNGEE. The CDR3 nucleotides read TGTGCCAGCAGCGGACTAGCGGGAGGGCCTAATGTGCAGTACTTC. This sequence encodes CASSGLAGGPNVQYF. Drawing the rest from reference TRBV9 and TRBJ2-7, the complete variable domain is DSGVTQTPKHLITATGQRVTLRCSPRSGDLSVYWYQQSLDQGLQFLIQYYNGEERAKGNILERFSAQQFPDLHSELNLSSLELGDSALYFCASSGLAGGPNVQYFGPGTRLTVT.

This clone came up once. The V gene is TRBV19, the J gene TRBJ2-1; 13 nucleotides match TRBD2. This CDR3 region has 16 residues. V was clipped by 4 bases and J by 4 bases; unmatched bases: 4. Germline lookup yields CDR1 LNHDA and CDR2 SQIVND (reference sequence). The chain's CDR3 is CASSTGTSGIYNEQFF. The CDR3 region has the DNA TGTGCCAGTAGTACGGGGACTAGCGGGATATACAATGAGCAGTTCTTC.

The chain has TRBV5-5 and TRBJ2-3; 12 bases are a match to TRBD1. V shed 4 bases, J shed 3 bases, and the junction held 6 bases outside the gene matches. Per germline, CDR1 SGHKS and CDR2 YYEKEE (reference sequence). The CDR3 length is 16 residues. CDR3: CASSAAGQGATDTQYF. The CDR3 DNA follows: TGTGCCAGCAGCGCCGCGGGACAGGGGGCGACAGATACGCAGTATTTT.

The chain uses TRBV19 and TRBJ1-4; a possible D gene is TRBD1 (6 bases). V was shortened by 5 bases and J by 6 bases, with 19 bases between the two germline ends. CDR3 length: 16 residues. CDR1 and CDR2 (germline): LNHDA, SQIVND (reference sequence). CDR3 in amino acids: CASSSPPQGRDEKLFF. CDR3 sequence (DNA): TGTGCCAGTAGTTCGCCTCCACAGGGCCGAGATGAAAAACTGTTTTTT.

The chain is built from TRBV9 and TRBJ2-1; D possibly corresponds to TRBD2 (6 bases). Trimming stripped 0 bases from V and 2 bases from J, with 9 bases between. The CDR3 has 15 residues. Germline V gene lookup returns CDR1 SGDLS and CDR2 YYNGEE. CDR3 nucleotides: TGTGCCAGCAGCGTAGCCGGGAGAACCTACAATGAGCAGTTCTTC. As protein: CASSVAGRTYNEQFF. Based on the CDR3 plus reference TRBV9 and TRBJ2-1, the full variable domain is DSGVTQTPKHLITATGQRVTLRCSPRSGDLSVYWYQQSLDQGLQFLIQYYNGEERAKGNILERFSAQQFPDLHSELNLSSLELGDSALYFCASSVAGRTYNEQFFGPGTRLTVL.

The genes are TRBV27 and TRBJ2-7; 7 bases fit TRBD2. V lost 2 bases and J lost 3; bases outside the gene matches: 4. The CDR3 has 14 amino acids. CDR1 is MNHEY, CDR2 SMNVEV, per germline (reference sequence). The CDR3 DNA sequence: TGTGCCAGCAGTTTAAATGCGGGGGACTACGAGCAGTACTTC. This gives the protein CASSLNAGDYEQYF.

The gene calls are TRBV11-2 and TRBJ2-4; 9 nucleotides align to TRBD1. Germline CDR1 is SGHAT and CDR2 is FQNNGV. The V segment lost 3 bases and the J segment 9 bases; nucleotides outside the gene matches: 9. This CDR3 spans 15 amino acids. The CDR3 spells CASSFRTGERGIQYF. The CDR3 DNA sequence: TGTGCCAGCAGCTTTAGGACAGGGGAGAGGGGCATTCAGTACTTC.

The V gene is TRBV28, the J gene TRBJ2-1, with 8 bases matching TRBD1. CDR3 length: 14 amino acids. CDR1 is MDHEN and CDR2 is SYDVKM in the germline V gene. The V and J ends lost 3 bases and 6 bases, in that order; junction bases with no gene match: 4. The CDR3 loop is CASSFVTGVNEQFF. The CDR3 nucleotides read TGTGCCAGCAGTTTCGTGACAGGGGTCAATGAGCAGTTCTTC.

The J gene is TRBJ2-7, the V gene TRBV6-5, with a tentative D call TRBD1 (6 bases). CDR1 is MNHEY and CDR2 is SVGAGI in the germline V gene. This CDR3 has 14 residues. The V and J ends lost 2 bases and 6 bases respectively, with 14 bases between them. For the CDR3, the DNA is TGTGCCAGCAGTTACGATACAGGGAACCCCGAGCAGTACTTC. It is translated as CASSYDTGNPEQYF.

The V call is TRBV5-6, the J call TRBJ1-1, with 9 bases identical to TRBD1. Germline V gene data show CDR1 as SGHDT and CDR2 as YYEEEE. Trimming removed 0 bases from V and 3 bases from J; junction bases left unmatched: 3. This CDR3 is built from 15 residues. The CDR3 nucleotides are TGTGCCAGCAGCTTGGGGACAGGGGCGTACACTGAAGCTTTCTTT. Its protein is CASSLGTGAYTEAFF.

V gene TRBV5-6 combines with J gene TRBJ1-1; no clear D. V dropped 2 bases and J dropped 5 bases, with 7 bases sitting between them. The CDR3 contains 12 residues. CDR1 is SGHDT and CDR2 is YYEEEE in the germline V gene. This CDR3 is CASSFPGTEAFF. CDR3 coding DNA: TGTGCCAGCAGCTTTCCGGGGACTGAAGCTTTCTTT.

CDR3 nucleotide sequence: TGTGCCAGCAGTTTAACAGGGTTATCTAGGAATGAGCAGTTCTTC. Encoded protein: CASSLTGLSRNEQFF. The genes are TRBV27 and TRBJ2-1; possible D gene TRBD1, 6 bases. Trimming removed 2 bases at V and 7 bases at J, with 15 bases between. CDR3 size: 15 residues. CDR1 and CDR2 (germline): MNHEY, SMNVEV (reference sequence).

The chain is built from TRBV6-4 and TRBJ2-4; 9 bases align to TRBD1. The CDR3 covers 20 residues. Germline CDR1 and CDR2: MRHNA and SNTAGT. After removal of 0 bases from V and 0 bases from J, the junction contained 12 bases not matched to a gene. CDR3 in DNA: TGTGCCAGCAGTGACTCGACGACGGACAGGGGAACTCTAGCCAAAAACATTCAGTACTTC. This sequence encodes CASSDSTTDRGTLAKNIQYF.

The chain couples TRBV4-1 to TRBJ2-7; TRBD2 aligns across 11 bases. The junction had 2 bases not matched to a gene; V was cut back by 3 bases and J by 1 base. The CDR3 has 15 residues. The germline gives CDR1 MGHRA, CDR2 YSYEKL. CDR3: CASSHGTSGSYEQYF. For the CDR3, the DNA is TGCGCCAGCAGCCACGGGACTAGCGGTTCCTACGAGCAGTACTTC.

Only a few counts were recorded for this clone. DNA for the CDR3: TGCGCCAGCAGCTTGGTCGGGGAGTGGCCCCAGCATTTT. This gives the protein CASSLVGEWPQHF. The chain has TRBV5-1 and TRBJ1-5; no clear D. The ends were cut back, 0 bases at V and 9 bases at J, with 10 bases in the middle. The CDR3 spans 13 residues. The germline V gene has CDR1 SGHRS and CDR2 YFSETQ.

This chain links TRBV9 with TRBJ2-1; 8 bases agree with TRBD2. The length of the CDR3 is 15 residues. Per the germline V gene, CDR1 is SGDLS and CDR2 is YYNGEE. V shed 3 bases, J shed 3 bases, and the junction held 5 bases outside the gene matches. CDR3: CASSEAGASYNEQFF. CDR3 nucleotide sequence: TGTGCCAGCAGCGAAGCGGGAGCTAGCTACAATGAGCAGTTCTTC.

The chain is built from TRBV28 and TRBJ2-2, with 8 nucleotides matching TRBD2. This CDR3 comprises 15 residues. Germline CDR1 and CDR2: MDHEN and SYDVKM. The ends lost 6 bases at V and 6 bases at J; junction bases unmatched: 9. As DNA, the CDR3 is TGTGCCAGCAGCCGTAACCGACTAGCGTCCGGGGAGCTGTTTTTT. The encoded protein is CASSRNRLASGELFF.

The chain has TRBV18 and TRBJ2-7; D is possibly TRBD2 (6 bases). CDR1 is KGHSH, CDR2 LQKENI, per germline. V was clipped by 3 bases and J by 5 bases, with 11 bases between them. The CDR3 has 13 residues. This CDR3 is CASSPGGRDEQYF. For the CDR3, the DNA is TGTGCCAGCTCACCGGGAGGAAGGGACGAGCAGTACTTC.

The chain is built from TRBV7-6 and TRBJ2-7; 11 nucleotides line up with TRBD2. The V gene end was trimmed by 6 bases and the J gene end by 4 bases; junction bases not matched to a gene: 8. CDR3 length equals 15 residues. Germline values: CDR1 SGHVS, CDR2 FNYEAQ. The CDR3 region has the DNA TGTGCCAGCAGTCTAAGACTAGCGGGATTTTACGAGCAGTACTTC. It translates to CASSLRLAGFYEQYF.